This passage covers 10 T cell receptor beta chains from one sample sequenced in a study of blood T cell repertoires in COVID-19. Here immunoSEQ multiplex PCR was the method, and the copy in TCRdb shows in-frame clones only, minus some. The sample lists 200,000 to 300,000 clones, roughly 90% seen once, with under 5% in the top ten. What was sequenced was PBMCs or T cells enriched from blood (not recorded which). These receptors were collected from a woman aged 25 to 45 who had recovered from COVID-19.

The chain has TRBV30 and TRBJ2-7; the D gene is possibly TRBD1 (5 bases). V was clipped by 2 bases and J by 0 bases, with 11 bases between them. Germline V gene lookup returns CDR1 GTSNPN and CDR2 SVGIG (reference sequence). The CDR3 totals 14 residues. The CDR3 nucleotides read TGTGCCTGGAGTCAGGACACCCACTCCTACGAGCAGTACTTC. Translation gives CAWSQDTHSYEQYF.

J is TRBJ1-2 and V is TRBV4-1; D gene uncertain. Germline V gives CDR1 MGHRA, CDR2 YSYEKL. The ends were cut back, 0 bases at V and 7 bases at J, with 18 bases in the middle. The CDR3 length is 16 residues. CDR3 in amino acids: CASSQDEGRDSRGYTF. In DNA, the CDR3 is TGCGCCAGCAGCCAAGATGAGGGCAGAGATAGTCGTGGCTACACCTTC.

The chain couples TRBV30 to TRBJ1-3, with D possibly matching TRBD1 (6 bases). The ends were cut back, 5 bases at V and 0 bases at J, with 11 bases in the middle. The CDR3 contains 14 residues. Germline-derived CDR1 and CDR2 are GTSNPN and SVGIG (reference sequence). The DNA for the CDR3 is TGTGCCTGGCAACAGGGTAACTCTGGAAACACCATATATTTT. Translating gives CAWQQGNSGNTIYF. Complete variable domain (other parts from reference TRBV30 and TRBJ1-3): SQTIHQWPATLVQPVGSPLSLECTVEGTSNPNLYWYRQAAGRGLQLLFYSVGIGQISSEVPQNLSASRPQDRQFILSSKKLLLSDSGFYLCAWQQGNSGNTIYFGEGSWLTVV.

DNA for the CDR3: TGTGCCAGCAGCCAATTCATCAGTCCCGGGGAGCTGTTTTTT. Protein sequence: CASSQFISPGELFF. This chain connects TRBV7-2 to TRBJ2-2; no clear D gene. CDR1 and CDR2 from the germline V gene are SGHTA and FQGNSA. The CDR3 sequence is 14 residues long. Trimming removed 5 bases from V and 6 bases from J, with 13 bases in between.

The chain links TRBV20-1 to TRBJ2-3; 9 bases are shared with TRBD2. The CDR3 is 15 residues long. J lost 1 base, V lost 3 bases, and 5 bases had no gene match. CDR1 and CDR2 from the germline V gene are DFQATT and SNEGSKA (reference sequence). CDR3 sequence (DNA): TGCAGTGCTAGTTTTCAGCGGGAGGGCACAGATACGCAGTATTTT. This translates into CSASFQREGTDTQYF.

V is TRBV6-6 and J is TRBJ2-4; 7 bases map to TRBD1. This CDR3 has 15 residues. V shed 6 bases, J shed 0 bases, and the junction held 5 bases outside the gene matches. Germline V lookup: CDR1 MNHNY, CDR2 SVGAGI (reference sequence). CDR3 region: CASRGTDIAKNIQYF. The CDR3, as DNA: TGTGCCAGCAGAGGGACAGATATAGCCAAAAACATTCAGTACTTC.

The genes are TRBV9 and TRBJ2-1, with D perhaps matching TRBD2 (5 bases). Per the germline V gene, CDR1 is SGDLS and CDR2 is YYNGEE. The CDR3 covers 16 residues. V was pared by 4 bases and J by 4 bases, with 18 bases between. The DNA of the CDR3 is TGTGCCAGCAGCACCCGGAGGAGCGGAGGTTACAATGAGCAGTTCTTC. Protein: CASSTRRSGGYNEQFF.

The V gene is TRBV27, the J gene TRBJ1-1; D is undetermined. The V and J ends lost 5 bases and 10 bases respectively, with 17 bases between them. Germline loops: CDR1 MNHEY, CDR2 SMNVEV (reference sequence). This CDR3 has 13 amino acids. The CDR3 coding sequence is TGTGCCAGCAGTCCCCGTAATAGCCGGGGAGCTTTCTTT. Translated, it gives CASSPRNSRGAFF.

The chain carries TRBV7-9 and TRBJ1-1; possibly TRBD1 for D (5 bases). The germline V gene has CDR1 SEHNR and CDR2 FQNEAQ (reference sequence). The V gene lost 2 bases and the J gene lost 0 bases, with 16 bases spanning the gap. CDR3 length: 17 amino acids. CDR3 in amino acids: CASSLIQGIGMNTEAFF. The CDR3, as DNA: TGTGCCAGCAGCTTAATCCAGGGTATAGGTATGAACACTGAAGCTTTCTTT.

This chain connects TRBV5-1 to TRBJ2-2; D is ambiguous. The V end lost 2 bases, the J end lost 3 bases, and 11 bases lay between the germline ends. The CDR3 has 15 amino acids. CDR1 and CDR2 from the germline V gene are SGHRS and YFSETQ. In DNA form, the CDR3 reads TGCGCCAGCAGCTTATCAGTTTCGCACACCGGGGAGCTGTTTTTT. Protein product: CASSLSVSHTGELFF.